These T cell receptor beta chains were read from a single sample in a study of CD8 T cells in ankylosing spondylitis. MiXCR was run by TCRdb on the 5' RACE reads, yielding one entry per CDR3 protein. This table holds fewer than 250,000 distinct CDR3 sequences, around 18% found once. The source material was blood, either unsorted or a sorted T cell fraction (not recorded which). Receptors were obtained from a male donor with ankylosing spondylitis. Each CDR3 is given with its conserved first and last residue. A D gene is named only where the DNA matches it firmly. Clone size is given for some rows only: seen once, a few or many times, or a class if the clone is expanded.

>TRBJ2-7|TRBV4-1|many|.
CASSHLDRNSYEQYF
TGCGCCAGCAGCCACCTAGACAGAAACTCCTACGAGCAGTACTTC
>TRBJ1-5|TRBV30|.|.
CAWSPGTGRLQPQHF
TGTGCCTGGAGTCCCGGCACAGGGAGGTTACAGCCCCAGCATTTT
>TRBJ2-1|TRBV9|few|.
CASSVVASSSYNEQFF
TGTGCCAGCAGCGTAGTTGCTAGCAGCTCCTACAATGAGCAGTTCTTC
>TRBJ2-3|TRBV9|.|TRBD1
CASSRGGDTQYF
TGTGCCAGCAGCCGAGGGGGCGATACGCAGTATTTT
>TRBJ1-6|TRBV27|few|.
CASSSINSPLHF
TGTGCCAGCAGTTCGATAAATTCACCCCTCCACTTT
>TRBJ2-3|TRBV7-9|.|TRBD2
CASSLVTSGSTDTQYF
TGTGCCAGCAGCTTAGTTACTAGCGGGAGCACAGATACGCAGTATTTT
>TRBJ2-7|TRBV6-2/TRBV6-3|.|TRBD2
CASSYPPGAGENNEQYF
TGTGCCAGCAGTTACCCCCCAGGAGCGGGAGAGAACAACGAGCAGTACTTC
>TRBJ2-2|TRBV6-5|many|.
CASSYPSPQGGFPGELFF
TGTGCCAGCAGTTACCCCTCACCCCAGGGGGGATTTCCCGGGGAGCTGTTTTTT
>TRBJ2-5|TRBV15|few|.
CATSSKKKRHQETQYF
TGTGCCACCAGCAGCAAGAAAAAGCGACACCAAGAGACCCAGTACTTC
>TRBJ2-2|TRBV27|few|TRBD2
CASSGLADTGELFF
TGTGCCAGCAGCGGACTAGCGGACACCGGGGAGCTGTTTTTT
>TRBJ1-2|TRBV29-1|.|.
CSVEDPRQGFDYGYTF
TGCAGCGTTGAAGATCCTCGGCAGGGGTTCGACTATGGCTACACCTTC
>TRBJ2-7|TRBV24-1|few|.
CAIGDGSYEQYF
TGTGCCATCGGAGACGGTTCCTACGAGCAGTACTTC
>TRBJ1-2|TRBV13|.|.
CASSPSGGYGYTF
TGTGCCAGCAGCCCCTCGGGGGGATATGGCTACACCTTC
>TRBJ2-7|TRBV12-3/TRBV12-4|.|TRBD2
CAIGLAGEQTYEQYF
TGTGCCATCGGACTAGCGGGAGAACAAACCTACGAGCAGTACTTC
>TRBJ1-2|TRBV12-3/TRBV12-4|.|.
CASRSRWFGRDGYTF
TGTGCCAGCAGGTCCAGGTGGTTTGGGCGTGATGGCTACACCTTC
>TRBJ2-2|TRBV4-2|.|.
CASSVRTENTGELFF
TGTGCCAGCAGCGTCCGAACCGAGAACACCGGGGAGCTGTTTTTT
>TRBJ2-3|TRBV12-3/TRBV12-4|few|.
CASTPGAYTDTQYF
TGTGCCAGCACCCCTGGAGCGTACACAGATACGCAGTATTTT
>TRBJ2-3|TRBV12-3/TRBV12-4|few|.
CASSSPPVADTQYF
TGTGCCAGCAGTTCGCCACCGGTAGCGGATACGCAGTATTTT
>TRBJ1-1|TRBV20-1|.|.
CSARAAMNTEAFF
TGCAGTGCTAGAGCCGCCATGAACACTGAAGCTTTCTTT
>TRBJ2-7|TRBV5-6|.|TRBD2
CASSPASGGPYEQYF
TGTGCCAGCAGCCCCGCGTCGGGGGGACCCTACGAGCAGTACTTC
>TRBJ1-1|TRBV5-1|many|.
CASSLSDSNEAFF
TGCGCCAGCAGCTTGTCAGACTCCAATGAAGCTTTCTTT
>TRBJ2-7|TRBV30|.|.
CAGKGKGYEQYF
TGTGCCGGGAAGGGCAAGGGCTACGAGCAGTACTTC
>TRBJ1-1|TRBV5-6|.|.
CASSRGRTTEAFF
TGTGCCAGCAGCCGAGGACGAACCACTGAAGCTTTCTTT
>TRBJ1-4|TRBV28|few|.
CASSWSGNLPTNEKLFF
TGTGCCAGCAGTTGGTCTGGGAACCTCCCAACTAATGAAAAACTGTTTTTT
>TRBJ2-3|TRBV7-2|.|.
CASSHTMGTDTQYF
TGTGCCAGCAGCCACACCATGGGAACAGATACGCAGTATTTT
>TRBJ1-4|TRBV7-9|few|TRBD1
CASSPNPGQGEKLFF
TGTGCCAGCAGCCCCAATCCGGGACAGGGTGAAAAACTGTTTTTT
>TRBJ2-7|TRBV4-1|.|.
CATAPRLNSYEQYF
TGCGCCACCGCGCCGAGACTCAACTCCTACGAGCAGTACTTC